This T cell receptor beta chain came from a study of T cells in Graves' hyperthyroidism and ophthalmopathy (dated by TCRdb to about 2019). Regarding the research as a whole: Peripheral blood was collected at initial diagnosis, before any treatment. For training and testing, the approximately 92 patients in the discovery cohort were randomly divided in a 7:3 ratio. TCR V-J signatures able to tell the groups apart were searched for in a discovery cohort of approximately 95 patients, of whom 40 to 45 had Graves' ophthalmopathy and 55 to 65 had stable Graves' hyperthyroidism. In about 6 Graves' hyperthyroidism patients, the study also compared T-cell repertoires from thyroid tissue with T-cell repertoires from blood. Prospective prediction of ophthalmopathy was tested in an independent validation cohort consisting of roughly 19 hyperthyroidism patients and approximately 16 patients who later progressed to ophthalmopathy. After sampling, hyperthyroidism patients received methimazole starting at 30 mg daily, and ophthalmopathy patients received high-dose intravenous methylprednisolone. The paper describes TCR Vbeta CDR3 sequencing of more than 120 peripheral blood samples, made up of 40 to 45 ophthalmopathy patients, around 78 hyperthyroidism patients and about 17 progressor patients.

V gives up 3 bases and J gives up 4 bases, and the segment between their germline ends measures 9 bases. The CDR3, from cysteine to phenylalanine, totals 14 residues. The CDR3 DNA has 42 bases and is translated from base 1. Via the germline V gene, CDR1 is LGHNA and CDR2 YSLEER. Graves' hyperthyroidism was defined as stable when no progression to ophthalmopathy occurred over 18 months of follow-up. The hyperthyroidism patients were between 18 and 65 years old and newly diagnosed, with a disease duration of less than 2 months. Any patient with an uncontrolled infection, another autoimmune disease, pregnancy or lactation was excluded. Clinical symptoms, serum thyroxine and TRAb, thyroid ultrasound, and orbital computed tomography formed the basis for the diagnoses. PBMCs were isolated from approximately 10 ml of fresh peripheral blood by Ficoll-Paque density gradient centrifugation. Total RNA was extracted with Trizol reagent, and quality was checked on an Agilent 2100 Bioanalyzer.

The TCR beta CDR3 regions were amplified from RNA transcripts. A first-round RT-PCR of the TCR CDR3 used the HTBI primer set with the Qiagen OneStep RT-PCR kit. Libraries were constructed in a second round of multiplex PCR, after which size selection and purification were carried out. The libraries were sequenced on an Illumina HiSeq2000 using paired-end 100 bp reads. In the original analysis: Raw data were processed with SOAPnuke, discarding reads with adapters, uncalled bases, mean Phred below 15, or no exact constant-primer or identifier match. COPE v1.2.5 was used to merge high-quality paired reads, and clonotypes were defined as unique nucleotide sequences. Clonotypes were aligned to IMGT TRBV, TRBD and TRBJ reference segments using MiTCR v1.1. The analysis was restricted to V-J combinations with a frequency above 0.0001, which together covered roughly 99% of the repertoires. The TCS score was defined as F50 (clonal expansion) divided by E x V (chaos), with BLOSUM62-based TCRdist calculated between CDR3 peptides within each V-J. Welch's t-statistics and random forest reduced 514 V-J features to roughly 13, which were used in a naive Bayes classifier (R e1071). Starting from the raw public reads, TCRdb applied fastp trimming at Q25, assembled clones with MiXCR and retained in-frame beta chains. Every entry covers one CDR3 protein and lists the most common genes and DNA from its rows. The V and J calls reflect TCRdb's pipeline rather than the authors' work. The sample has about 740,000 distinct CDR3 sequences on record, about 15% of them singletons. The ten biggest clones cover roughly 10% of the sample.

Results and caveats for the whole study, not just this receptor: Most expanded thyroid clonotypes (frequency above 0.001) were also detected in blood, a finding suggesting that blood repertoires may reflect thyroid immune responses. No statistical method was used to fix the sample size in advance, and group allocation was not hidden from the investigators. In cross-validation, a model built on a 13 V-J signature told ophthalmopathy apart from stable hyperthyroidism with 87.88% sensitivity and 81% to 82% specificity, and in testing the same model reached 80%/75%. In validation, progression to ophthalmopathy was predicted by the model with roughly 71% sensitivity and 72.22% specificity, a median of 6.5 months before onset.

As for this clonotype: Its antigen has not been determined. Base quality data are lacking; no much larger clone is found one base away.

This TCR derives from a woman aged 18 to 35 with Graves' hyperthyroidism. The chain employs TRBV4-3 and TRBJ1-4; the D gene is possibly TRBD1, with 5 bases matching. Material for sequencing was blood. CDR3 loop: CASSHRQFNEKLFF. The bases are TGCGCCAGCAGCCATCGACAGTTTAATGAAAAACTGTTTTTT.